This T cell receptor (beta chain) was obtained from a study of CXCR3-negative and CXCR3-positive naive CD8 T cells. Germline V gene sequence: CDR1 MNHEY, CDR2 SMNVEV (reference sequence). The CDR3 contains 13 residues. Overall study results and limits: Each naive subset displayed comparably high diversity, whereas memory CD8+ cells displayed much lower diversity.

Points on this clonotype: Its antigen is currently unknown.

Libraries were UMI-labeled 5' RACE TRB cDNA. Reprocessing the 5' RACE reads, TCRdb reports a single entry for every CDR3 protein and omits DNA. The sample shows some 130,000 distinct CDR3 sequences, and nearly 0.5% sits with its ten largest clones. The chain carries TRBV27 and TRBJ2-5; TCRdb selects TRBD1, and the lack of DNA leaves this call unchecked. The sequence derives from a human donor in good health. Some clones in this sample may be carry-over from other donors' samples. Sequenced: naive CXCR3- CD8+ T cells from blood. As to subset: CD45RO-CCR7+CD27+CD95- naive CD8+ T cells lacking CXCR3 (TNR3-). The CDR3: CASTHRGQETQYF.